The entry below describes one T cell receptor (beta chain). In the same sample, other DNA sequences code for this CDR3. This sample was included in a study of blood T cell repertoires in COVID-19. Study as a whole: Acute-phase and convalescent COVID-19 samples originated in the United States, Italy and Spain. Sources were T cells, B-cell-depleted T cells, or PBMCs; the material itself was cDNA or gDNA.

The authors' processing: Nucleated cell number was recorded as an estimate derived from reference gene primer amplification. Libraries were prepared by immunoSEQ multiplex PCR; TCRdb keeps only in-frame clonotypes and omits some of them. The V and J calls and clone size come from that table; D and trimming were worked out from the DNA. The table lists over 250,000 clones, under 90% of them singletons. CDR3 length equals 13 residues. CDR1 is MNHEY and CDR2 is SMNVEV in the germline V gene (reference sequence). Trimming left V 3 bases short and J 3 bases short, with 6 bases between. The chain employs TRBV27 and TRBJ2-1; no reliable D call. The sequenced sample was peripheral blood. The source is a woman aged 45 to 65 who had recovered from COVID-19. As DNA, the CDR3 is TGTGCCAGCAGTTTGAACAGCTACAATGAGCAGTTCTTC. As protein: CASSLNSYNEQFF.